Listed below are T cell receptor beta chains from one sample, sequenced in a study of T-cell reconstitution after alpha-beta-depleted transplantation in children. MiXCR, run by TCRdb on the PCR reads, gives a single entry per CDR3 protein. This sample has a few hundred thousand distinct CDR3 sequences, with roughly a tenth found just once. The sample here was PBMCs, taken before TCRalphabeta/CD19-depleted stem cell transplant. The receptors here all came from a boy in the first two years of life with acute myeloid leukemia, due to receive a stem cell transplant. Both conserved end residues are part of each CDR3. Each record gives: CDR3 length, J gene, V gene, clone size, D gene, CDR3 protein, CDR3 DNA. A D gene is named only where the DNA matches it firmly. Clone sizes are given selectively: once, few, many, or a class where the clone is expanded.

14	TRBJ2-5	TRBV12-3/TRBV12-4	many	TRBD2	CASSPGGGIGGQYF	TGTGCCAGCAGTCCTGGGGGGGGGATTGGTGGCCAGTACTTC
15	TRBJ1-6	TRBV28	many	-	CASSPQNSYNSPLHF	TGTGCCAGCAGTCCCCAGAACTCCTATAATTCACCCCTCCACTTT
16	TRBJ2-7	TRBV5-1	many	-	CASSLDSGLKAYEQYF	TGCGCCAGCAGCTTGGATAGCGGTCTGAAGGCCTACGAGCAGTACTTC
12	TRBJ2-3	TRBV7-2	many	-	CASSLSADTQYF	TGTGCCAGCAGCTTATCAGCGGATACGCAGTATTTT
14	TRBJ2-5	TRBV20-1	many	-	CSASGTRGGETQYF	TGCAGTGCTAGCGGGACGAGGGGTGGCGAGACCCAGTACTTC
14	TRBJ1-1	TRBV5-1	many	-	CASSWDTSNTEAFF	TGCGCCAGCAGCTGGGACACTTCTAACACTGAAGCTTTCTTT
14	TRBJ2-2	TRBV10-3	many	TRBD1	CAATGTGDTGELFF	TGTGCCGCAACCGGGACAGGGGACACCGGGGAGCTGTTTTTT
14	TRBJ2-4	TRBV6-5	many	-	CASSYTPSKNIQYF	TGTGCCAGCAGTTATACCCCTTCCAAAAACATTCAGTACTTC
15	TRBJ2-2	TRBV7-3	many	-	CASSLAGTGPRELFF	TGTGCCAGCAGCCTAGCGGGGACAGGTCCAAGGGAGCTGTTTTTT
16	TRBJ2-4	TRBV25-1	few	-	CASSPLEARAKNIQYF	TGTGCCAGCAGTCCACTAGAGGCACGCGCCAAAAACATTCAGTACTTC
14	TRBJ2-3	TRBV28	many	TRBD1	CAIVQGEGTDTQYF	TGTGCCATCGTACAGGGGGAGGGCACAGATACGCAGTATTTT
15	TRBJ1-6	TRBV5-1	many	-	CASSLGAPNNSPLHF	TGCGCCAGCAGCTTGGGAGCACCTAATAATTCACCCCTCCACTTT
14	TRBJ2-3	TRBV29-1	many	-	CSVPLGLGTDTQYF	TGCAGCGTTCCCCTGGGGCTCGGCACAGATACGCAGTATTTT
15	TRBJ2-1	TRBV27	many	TRBD2	CASKAGGHSYNEQFF	TGTGCCAGCAAAGCGGGAGGTCACTCCTACAATGAGCAGTTCTTC
14	TRBJ2-5	TRBV5-1	few	TRBD1	CASSKDRGGETQYF	TGCGCCAGCAGTAAGGACAGGGGAGGGGAGACCCAGTACTTC
12	TRBJ1-1	TRBV20-1	few	-	CSANEQRTEAFF	TGCAGTGCTAACGAACAGAGGACTGAAGCTTTCTTT
13	TRBJ2-1	TRBV29-1	many	-	CSAIHLHYNEQFF	TGCAGCGCAATCCATTTACACTACAATGAGCAGTTCTTC
16	TRBJ1-5	TRBV6-5	many	TRBD1	CASSPGQGVGNQPQHF	TGTGCCAGCAGTCCGGGACAGGGGGTTGGCAATCAGCCCCAGCATTTT
16	TRBJ2-1	TRBV11-3	-	TRBD2	CASILAGGPPLNEQFF	TGTGCCAGCATCCTAGCGGGAGGCCCCCCCCTCAATGAGCAGTTCTTC
20	TRBJ2-4	TRBV11-1	many	TRBD2	CPSSPRKGGERELAKNIQYF	TGTCCCAGCAGCCCCCGGAAGGGAGGTGAGCGGGAACTAGCCAAAAACATTCAGTACTTC
13	TRBJ1-2	TRBV29-1	-	-	CSVGDLRRAGYTF	TGCAGCGTTGGGGACTTGCGTAGGGCTGGCTACACCTTC
13	TRBJ1-2	TRBV20-1	many	-	CSARSGTHYGYTF	TGCAGTGCTAGATCCGGGACCCACTATGGCTACACCTTC
15	TRBJ1-4	TRBV27	many	TRBD1	CASSLQGAGSEKLFF	TGTGCCAGCAGTTTACAGGGGGCTGGAAGTGAAAAACTGTTTTTT
13	TRBJ1-6	TRBV3-1	few	TRBD1	CASQQGVGSPLHF	TGTGCCAGTCAACAGGGGGTTGGATCACCCCTCCACTTT
14	TRBJ1-2	TRBV29-1	many	-	CSVELQGGDYGYTF	TGCAGCGTTGAACTACAGGGTGGGGACTATGGCTACACCTTC
16	TRBJ2-3	TRBV5-4	few	-	CASSFLGRFSTDTQYF	TGTGCCAGCAGCTTCCTCGGACGGTTTAGCACAGATACGCAGTATTTT
15	TRBJ2-1	TRBV7-2	many	TRBD2	CASSLDGRALNEQFF	TGTGCCAGCAGCTTGGACGGGAGGGCCTTAAATGAGCAGTTCTTC
15	TRBJ2-7	TRBV20-1	few	TRBD1	CSARVRDRVSYEQYF	TGCAGTGCTAGAGTCCGGGACAGGGTATCCTACGAGCAGTACTTC
13	TRBJ1-1	TRBV29-1	few	TRBD1	CSVSGQTNTEAFF	TGCAGCGTGTCGGGACAGACAAACACTGAAGCTTTCTTT
17	TRBJ1-1	TRBV19	many	TRBD1	CASSSRGLVRMNTEAFF	TGTGCCAGTAGTAGCAGGGGGCTAGTACGGATGAACACTGAAGCTTTCTTT
13	TRBJ2-7	TRBV7-9	many	-	CASSFGPAYEQYF	TGTGCCAGCAGCTTCGGGCCCGCCTACGAGCAGTACTTC
15	TRBJ1-1	TRBV10-3	many	TRBD1	CAISVMTGGNTEAFF	TGTGCCATCAGTGTGATGACAGGGGGGAACACTGAAGCTTTCTTT
14	TRBJ2-3	TRBV20-1	few	-	CSARAPRGADTQYF	TGCAGTGCTAGAGCACCTAGAGGGGCAGATACGCAGTATTTT